This TCR beta chain was captured in a study of T cell responses to AZD1222 COVID-19 vaccine. Study-level findings and limits: Repertoire samples came only from after the peak T cell response.

Remarks on this clone: The target antigen is unknown.

The repertoire was sequenced with immunoSEQ multiplex PCR; TCRdb's copy has only in-frame clones and lacks some. The profile shows more than 85,000 clones, around 87% of them singletons. This sequence was found in an adult in good health. The material sequenced was peripheral blood, taken on day 0 of AZD1222 vaccination.

CDR3 in DNA: TGTGCCACCAGCAGAGATTCTAATACGGGGACAGGGACATCTACGCAGTATTTT. It translates to CATSRDSNTGTGTSTQYF. The chain joins TRBV15 to TRBJ2-3, with TRBD1 identical over 9 bases. The J segment lost 8 bases and the V segment lost 0 bases, leaving 15 bases of the junction unmatched. Germline lookup yields CDR1 LNHNV and CDR2 YYDKDF (reference sequence). The CDR3 has 18 residues.